Each of the 13 T cell receptor beta chains below was sequenced from the same sample in a study of blood T cells in healthy people across ages. A second roughly 6 to 11 cycle PCR used barcoded and J-beta primers. TCRdb reprocessed the 5' RACE reads with MiXCR, giving one entry per CDR3 protein. This sample has approximately 940,000 distinct CDR3 sequences; 40% to 60% occur once, and the top ten carry roughly 13%. Input material: blood. These receptors all come from a man younger than 40 in good health.

The sample holds a few counts of this clonotype. The rearrangement links TRBV5-1 to TRBJ2-1; D unresolved. The ends were cut back, 2 bases at V and 6 bases at J, with 12 bases in the middle. This CDR3 comprises 14 residues. CDR1 is SGHRS and CDR2 is YFSETQ in the germline V gene. The CDR3 nucleotides are TGCGCCAGCAGCTTCTCCCCAAGTGCCAATGAGCAGTTCTTC. It codes for CASSFSPSANEQFF.

The rearrangement joins TRBV28 to TRBJ1-1; D possibly corresponds to TRBD1 (6 bases). CDR3 size: 14 residues. V was pared by 5 bases and J by 0 bases, with 10 bases between. From germline, CDR1 is MDHEN and CDR2 SYDVKM. The CDR3 loop reads CASSGGAVNTEAFF. The CDR3 DNA sequence: TGTGCCAGCAGTGGGGGGGCCGTGAACACTGAAGCTTTCTTT.

CDR3 nucleotide sequence: TGTGCCAGGACAGGAGTTGGAGAGACCCAGTACTTC. Translation gives CARTGVGETQYF. The chain links TRBV21-1 to TRBJ2-5; the DNA was not used to check the table's D call, TRBD1. TRBV21-1 is a pseudogene segment. This CDR3 contains 12 residues.

This clonotype was seen a few times. The V gene is TRBV11-3, the J gene TRBJ2-5; TRBD2 might be the D (6 bases). Germline loops: CDR1 SGHNT, CDR2 YENEEA. Deletions cut 0 bases from V and 7 bases from J, with 15 bases between. There are 15 residues in the CDR3. CDR3: CASSLDGRPGGTQYF. CDR3 nucleotides: TGTGCCAGCAGCTTAGATGGGAGGCCTGGCGGGACCCAGTACTTC.

The chain is built from TRBV6-1 and TRBJ1-5; possibly TRBD1 for D (6 bases). Deletions cut 8 bases from V and 4 bases from J, with 15 bases between. The CDR3 contains 14 residues. Germline-derived CDR1 and CDR2 are MNHNS and SASEGT. The CDR3 region is CASWVKQGNQPQHF. DNA of the CDR3: TGTGCCAGCTGGGTGAAACAGGGAAATCAGCCCCAGCATTTT.

The V call is TRBV6-2 or TRBV6-3, the J call TRBJ2-1, with TRBD2 matching over 9 bases. The CDR3 contains 16 residues. The germline V gene has CDR1 MNHEY and CDR2 SVGEGT. Trimming at V came to 0 bases and at J to 6 bases, leaving 6 bases not matched to a gene. CDR3 loop: CASSYSTSSGTNEQFF. CDR3 in DNA: TGTGCCAGCAGTTACTCGACTTCTAGCGGGACCAATGAGCAGTTCTTC.

This chain joins TRBV6-1 and TRBJ1-5, with D possibly TRBD1 on 5 matching bases. From germline, CDR1 is MNHNS and CDR2 SASEGT. V was shortened by 10 bases and J by 0 bases, with 25 bases between the two germline ends. The CDR3 is made up of 18 amino acids. This chain's CDR3 is CAKKWGCRKENSNQPQHF. CDR3 nucleotide sequence: TGTGCCAAAAAATGGGGGTGTCGGAAAGAAAATAGCAATCAGCCCCAGCATTTT.

The rearrangement uses TRBV20-1 and TRBJ2-1, with D tentatively TRBD1 or TRBD2 (6 bases each). Germline V gene sequence: CDR1 DFQATT, CDR2 SNEGSKA (reference sequence). With 5 bases removed from V and 6 bases from J, the gap between germline ends came to 11 bases. This CDR3 has 12 residues. This CDR3 reads CSARKGGNEQFF. The CDR3 DNA is TGCAGTGCTCGCAAGGGGGGCAATGAGCAGTTCTTC.

The J gene is TRBJ1-2, the V gene TRBV29-1, with a weak D call TRBD1 (5 bases). CDR1 is SQVTM, CDR2 ANQGSEA, per germline. The CDR3 covers 12 residues. Trimming shortened V by 3 bases and J by 0 bases, and 5 bases separated the two germline ends. CDR3 nucleotides: TGCAGCGTTGAGACAGCTAACTATGGCTACACCTTC. It codes for CSVETANYGYTF.

This clonotype was found a few times. The chain recombines TRBV29-1 with TRBJ2-6, with TRBD2 as a possible D gene (6 bases). The CDR3 loop spans 15 amino acids. CDR1 and CDR2 (germline): SQVTM, ANQGSEA. The V end lost 6 bases, the J end lost 0 bases, and 12 bases lay between the germline ends. CDR3 bases: TGCAGCGTCCGGGACTTATCCTCTGGGGCCAACGTCCTGACTTTC. Translating it yields CSVRDLSSGANVLTF. Complete variable domain (other parts from reference TRBV29-1 and TRBJ2-6): SAVISQKPSRDICQRGTSLTIQCQVDSQVTMMFWYRQQPGQSLTLIATANQGSEATYESGFVIDKFPISRPNLTFSTLTVSNMSPEDSSIYLCSVRDLSSGANVLTFGAGSRLTVL.

About this clonotype itself: At one end, the junction sequence differs from germline, possibly due to a read error. The V and J genes are TRBV20-1 and TRBJ2-5, with TRBD2 identical over 8 bases. This CDR3 has 14 amino acids. CDR1 DFQATT and CDR2 SNEGSKA come from the germline V gene (reference sequence). The CDR3 region is CSAKELAEQEAQYF. For the CDR3, the DNA is TGCAGTGCTAAAGAACTAGCGGAGCAAGAGGCCCAGTACTTC.

The chain is built from TRBV6-6 and TRBJ1-4, with D uncertain. Trimming cost V 5 bases and J 8 bases, with 15 bases left between them. Germline V lookup: CDR1 MNHNY, CDR2 SVGAGI (reference sequence). CDR3 length: 14 amino acids. DNA for the CDR3: TGTGCCAGCAGTCCCGGGTCCTCTTTCGAAAAACTGTTTTTT. It translates to CASSPGSSFEKLFF.

The table lists this clonotype with a few counts. This chain connects TRBV6-5 to TRBJ2-5, with TRBD1 matching over 10 bases. The germline CDR1 and CDR2 sequences are MNHEY and SVGAGI. The CDR3 is made up of 15 amino acids. V was clipped by 0 bases and J by 4 bases; unmatched bases: 2. This CDR3 reads CASSYSGTGAETQYF. CDR3 coding DNA: TGTGCCAGCAGTTACTCGGGGACAGGGGCAGAGACCCAGTACTTC.